Listed here are 14 T cell receptor beta chains from one sample, sequenced in a study of blood T cell repertoires in COVID-19. Sequencing used immunoSEQ multiplex PCR; TCRdb keeps in-frame clones, though not all of them. In the table there are around 230,000 clones, approximately 78% of which are singletons. Specimen: PBMCs or T cells enriched from blood (not recorded which). The receptors stem from a man aged 35 to 55 who had recovered from COVID-19.

CDR3 in amino acids: CAISESKRGGLNNEQFF. DNA for the CDR3: TGTGCCATCAGTGAGTCGAAGCGCGGGGGCCTCAACAATGAGCAGTTCTTC. The chain recombines TRBV10-3 with TRBJ2-1; possible D gene TRBD2, 7 bases. Trimming left V 0 bases short and J 5 bases short, with 17 bases between. This CDR3 region has 17 residues. Germline CDR1 reads ENHRY; CDR2 reads SYGVKD.

This chain links TRBV19 with TRBJ1-1; D remains ambiguous. The germline gives CDR1 LNHDA, CDR2 SQIVND (reference sequence). Trimming took off 7 bases at V and 1 base at J, with 10 bases between the two ends. The length of the CDR3 is 13 residues. The CDR3 nucleotides are TGTGCCAGTACCGTCAGTGGGAACACTGAAGCTTTCTTT. Residues: CASTVSGNTEAFF. Looking up the rest from reference TRBV19 and TRBJ1-1 gives the full variable domain: DGGITQSPKYLFRKEGQNVTLSCEQNLNHDAMYWYRQDPGQGLRLIYYSQIVNDFQKGDIAEGYSVSREKKESFPLTVTSAQKNPTAFYLCASTVSGNTEAFFGQGTRLTVV.

V gene TRBV5-1 combines with J gene TRBJ2-3, with 7 positions matching TRBD1. This CDR3 has 18 residues. J was trimmed by 3 bases and V by 5 bases; bases with no gene match: 18. In germline, CDR1 is SGHRS, CDR2 YFSETQ. CDR3 coding DNA: TGCGCCAGCAGTCAGACCGACAGGGTCAATAGTCGAACAGATACGCAGTATTTT. This codes for CASSQTDRVNSRTDTQYF.

The CDR3 region is CASSLTWTGFEKLFF. The DNA for the CDR3 is TGTGCCAGTAGCCTTACTTGGACAGGGTTCGAAAAACTGTTTTTT. This chain connects TRBV19 to TRBJ1-4, with 8 nucleotides matching TRBD1. Germline V lookup: CDR1 LNHDA, CDR2 SQIVND (reference sequence). The ends lost 6 bases at V and 8 bases at J; junction bases unmatched: 11. The CDR3 consists of 15 residues.

The V and J genes are TRBV12-3 or TRBV12-4 and TRBJ2-7, with 8 nucleotides matching TRBD2. The CDR3 spans 12 residues. Losses at the gene ends were 6 bases for V and 7 bases for J; bases not matched to a gene: 5. The chain's CDR3 is CASSPGGREQYF. The CDR3 DNA is TGTGCCAGCAGCCCGGGAGGGAGAGAGCAGTACTTC.

V usage is TRBV19 and J usage is TRBJ2-2, with D possibly TRBD1 on 5 matching bases. The CDR3 has 14 amino acids. In germline, CDR1 is LNHDA, CDR2 SQIVND (reference sequence). Trimming stripped 5 bases from V and 6 bases from J, with 13 bases between. In DNA form, the CDR3 reads TGTGCCAGTAGTGAACAGGTTTTATCCGGGGAGCTGTTTTTT. Translating it yields CASSEQVLSGELFF.

This clone has a handful of counts. The rearrangement joins TRBV10-2 to TRBJ2-6; D is unresolved. The CDR3 is made up of 13 amino acids. Trimming stripped 8 bases from V and 0 bases from J, with 5 bases between. Germline V gene data show CDR1 as WSHSY and CDR2 as SAAADI. CDR3 region: CASGRSGANVLTF. The CDR3, as DNA: TGCGCCAGCGGGCGCTCTGGGGCCAACGTCCTGACTTTC.

The rearrangement links TRBV19 to TRBJ1-6; D may be TRBD1 (5 bases). Germline V gene data show CDR1 as LNHDA and CDR2 as SQIVND (reference sequence). This CDR3 comprises 14 residues. V lost 9 bases and J 10 bases, leaving 19 bases between the germline ends. The CDR3 DNA is TGTGCCAGCCAACAGGTCTTACCGTTCTCACCCCTCCACTTT. This gives the protein CASQQVLPFSPLHF.

The gene calls are TRBV19 and TRBJ2-3; D uncertain. The V gene's germline CDR1 is LNHDA and CDR2 SQIVND (reference sequence). V lost 5 bases and J 1 base, leaving 7 bases between the germline ends. This CDR3 comprises 13 residues. CDR3 amino acids: CASSVQGTDTQYF. The CDR3, as DNA: TGTGCCAGTAGTGTCCAGGGCACAGATACGCAGTATTTT.

The V and J genes are TRBV7-9 and TRBJ2-1, with TRBD2 matching 7 bases. V lost 5 bases to trimming and J lost 5 bases; unmatched junction nucleotides: 15. Germline loops: CDR1 SEHNR, CDR2 FQNEAQ (reference sequence). There are 17 residues in the CDR3. The CDR3 region has the DNA TGTGCCAGCAGCCAACCCCAAGGAACTAGCGCCAACAATGAGCAGTTCTTC. It translates to CASSQPQGTSANNEQFF.

The CDR3 is CASSQRGRTGGELFF. The CDR3 DNA follows: TGTGCCAGCAGCCAGCGGGGCCGAACGGGCGGGGAGCTGTTTTTT. V usage is TRBV7-3 and J usage is TRBJ2-2; 7 bases are shared with TRBD2. This CDR3 has 15 residues. The J segment lost 7 bases and the V segment lost 5 bases, leaving 10 bases of the junction unmatched. From germline, CDR1 is SGHTA and CDR2 FQGTGA.

J is TRBJ1-1 and V is TRBV2; 7 positions agree with TRBD1. V trimming: 6 bases; J trimming: 5 bases; junction bases outside the gene matches: 9. The CDR3 has 14 amino acids. The germline V gene encodes CDR1 SNHLY and CDR2 FYNNEI. The CDR3 spells CASSRQGLWTEAFF. The CDR3 coding sequence is TGTGCCAGCAGCCGACAGGGACTCTGGACTGAAGCTTTCTTT.

The CDR3 region has the DNA TGTGCCAGCACCTTACGTCGGACAGGGGCCTCTGGAAACACCATATATTTT. Its protein is CASTLRRTGASGNTIYF. The chain joins TRBV2 to TRBJ1-3; 9 bases align to TRBD1. Germline assignment: CDR1 SNHLY and CDR2 FYNNEI. J gave up 0 bases and V 7 bases, and 10 bases lay outside the gene matches. This CDR3 spans 17 amino acids.

This chain links TRBV4-1 with TRBJ2-2; maybe TRBD1 (9 bases). The CDR3 sequence is 15 residues long. V was shortened by 11 bases and J by 1 base, with 17 bases between the two germline ends. CDR1 is MGHRA and CDR2 is YSYEKL in the germline V gene. The CDR3 coding sequence is TGCGCCGCCGGGGGGGGACAGGGGAACACCGGGGAGCTGTTTTTT. This translates into CAAGGGQGNTGELFF.